This T cell receptor (beta chain) is drawn from a study of cytomegalovirus exposure and HLA in healthy donors. Study-wide background: Earlier, 100 million to 130 million unique TCR beta sequences were recovered from about 200 million T cells by an analysis.

The CDR3 contains 14 residues. CDR1 SNHLY and CDR2 FYNNEI come from the germline V gene. Deletions cut 6 bases from V and 3 bases from J, with 12 bases between. Donors showed nominal health when sampled, although they likely had unrecorded immune exposures. This clone was counted only a few times. In the PCR, 60 Vbeta and 13 Jbeta primers were used. The method was immunoSEQ multiplex PCR; TCRdb's version includes in-frame clones alone and lacks a portion of them. The top ten hold 2.5% to 3.5% of the sample, which has approximately 160,000 clones, under 70% seen once. This chain joins TRBV2 and TRBJ2-1; tentatively, D is TRBD2 (6 bases). This clonotype was sampled from a woman in her forties in good health and CMV-seropositive. The sequenced material came from PBMCs. For the CDR3, the DNA is TGTGCCAGCAGAACCGGGACTCTCTACAATGAGCAGTTCTTC. As protein: CASRTGTLYNEQFF.